This TCR beta chain was obtained from a study of shared clonotypes between healthy human individuals. Naivety among CD8 cells was defined by CD45RO negativity and positive CCR7 selection, thereby excluding terminally differentiated effector memory CD45RA+ cells. Using immunoSEQ multiplex PCR, the repertoire was profiled, and TCRdb retains in-frame clones only, with some absent. Among just over 2,000,000 clones listed, approximately 95% were seen once. The germline V gene has CDR1 SGHRS and CDR2 YFSETQ. The CDR3 contains 16 residues. Deletions cut 0 bases from V and 2 bases from J, with 14 bases between.

The genes are TRBV5-1 and TRBJ1-1; tentative D call: TRBD1 (5 bases). This clonotype was sampled from a young man in good health. The sample taken for sequencing was naive CD8+ T cells sorted from blood. CDR3 sequence reads: CASSLGAQGYNTEAFF. CDR3 DNA: TGCGCCAGCAGCTTGGGGGCCCAGGGCTATAACACTGAAGCTTTCTTT.